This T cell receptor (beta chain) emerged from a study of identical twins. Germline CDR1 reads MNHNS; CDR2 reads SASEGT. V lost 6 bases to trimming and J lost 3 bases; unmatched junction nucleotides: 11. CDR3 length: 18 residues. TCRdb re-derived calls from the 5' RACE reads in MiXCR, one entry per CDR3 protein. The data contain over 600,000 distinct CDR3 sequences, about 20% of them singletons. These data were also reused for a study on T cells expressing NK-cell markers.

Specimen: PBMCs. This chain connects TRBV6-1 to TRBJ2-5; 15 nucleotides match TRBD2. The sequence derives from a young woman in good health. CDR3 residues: CASSPPMGLAGGEETQYF. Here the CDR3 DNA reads TGTGCCAGCAGCCCACCAATGGGACTAGCGGGAGGAGAAGAGACCCAGTACTTC.